The present TCR beta chain was sequenced within a study of Ad26.COV2.S vaccination and SARS-CoV-2 variants. The overall study: Participant was drawn from the COV1001 Ad26.COV2.S trial arm. General study points: Spike-specific CD8+ and CD4+ T cell responses reportedly showed substantial breadth after vaccination. Relative to placebo recipients, vaccine recipients exhibited elevated spike-specific TCR breadth.

The treatment was: 15 to 20 received Ad26.COV2.S at low or high dose, single or two shots; roughly five received placebo; per-sample allocation not given. The investigators took samples on day 63 after the first vaccine or placebo injection. V lost 0 bases and J 6 bases, leaving 18 bases between the germline ends. The CDR3 length is 17 residues. Germline values: CDR1 LGHNT, CDR2 FRNRAP. Clones were sequenced by immunoSEQ multiplex PCR, and TCRdb holds only the in-frame ones, with some missing. The sample holds about 400,000 clones, approximately 86% seen once. A remark on this clone: The antigen is not known.

The sample consisted of peripheral blood, taken in a trial of Ad26.COV2.S vaccine versus placebo. The TCR originated in a person between 18 and 59 years old who received the Ad26.COV2.S COVID-19 vaccine or a placebo. The chain is built from TRBV12-5 and TRBJ2-1; D is perhaps TRBD1 (5 bases). Here the CDR3 reads CASGLVNSGLKFNEQFF. The CDR3, as DNA: TGTGCTAGTGGTTTGGTAAACTCAGGGCTAAAATTCAATGAGCAGTTCTTC.